This entry lists 28 T cell receptor beta chains sequenced from one sample in a study of shared clonotypes between healthy human individuals. Sequenced by immunoSEQ multiplex PCR; TCRdb stores in-frame clones only, minus some. The sample records nearly 600,000 clones, around 95% being singletons. Naive CD8 cells comprised CD45RO-negative, CCR7-positively selected cells, excluding terminally differentiated effector memory CD45RA+ cells. Sequenced input: naive CD8+ T cells sorted from blood. Receptors originate from a woman in her thirties in good health.

J is TRBJ2-2 and V is TRBV5-5; no reliable D call. Trimming pared 1 base from V and 4 bases from J, leaving 8 bases between. CDR1 and CDR2 (germline): SGHKS, YYEKEE (reference sequence). This CDR3 has 14 residues. CDR3 nucleotide sequence: TGTGCCAGCAGCTTGTGGATAGGCACCGGGGAGCTGTTTTTT. As protein: CASSLWIGTGELFF.

The rearrangement joins TRBV5-1 to TRBJ2-7, with unresolved D. This CDR3 is 13 amino acids long. The germline gives CDR1 SGHRS, CDR2 YFSETQ. The germline V and J ends were trimmed by 5 bases and 1 base, with 10 bases remaining between them. The CDR3 loop reads CASSSDGSYEQYF. The CDR3 DNA reads as TGCGCCAGCAGTTCAGACGGGTCCTACGAGCAGTACTTC.

The chain uses TRBV23-1 and TRBJ2-7; possibly TRBD1 for D (5 bases). TRBV23-1 is filed as an ORF, its function uncertain. Trimming left V 2 bases short and J 0 bases short, with 14 bases between. This CDR3 spans 16 amino acids. CDR3 sequence: CASSQDRGSSSYEQYF. CDR3 nucleotides: TGCGCCAGCAGTCAAGATAGGGGCAGCAGCTCCTACGAGCAGTACTTC.

V and J are TRBV7-9 and TRBJ2-1; 7 bases match TRBD2. CDR1 SEHNR and CDR2 FQNEAQ come from the germline V gene (reference sequence). The CDR3 covers 13 residues. The junction had 8 bases not matched to a gene; V was cut back by 2 bases and J by 13 bases. CDR3 sequence: CASSLSGRAGQFF. CDR3 nucleotides: TGTGCCAGCAGCTTAAGTGGGAGGGCCGGCCAGTTCTTC.

The chain links TRBV5-1 to TRBJ1-1; no definite D call. Germline lookup yields CDR1 SGHRS and CDR2 YFSETQ. Trimming removed 4 bases at V and 5 bases at J, with 12 bases between. The CDR3 covers 13 residues. CDR3 sequence (DNA): TGCGCCAGCAGCGCCTCGTATGGGACTGAAGCTTTCTTT. Its translation is CASSASYGTEAFF.

The chain has TRBV10-2 and TRBJ2-7; 10 bases are shared with TRBD1. The CDR3 sequence is 14 residues long. J lost 6 bases, V lost 4 bases, and 6 bases had no gene match. The germline gives CDR1 WSHSY, CDR2 SAAADI. CDR3 amino acids: CASSATGTGAEQYF. In DNA, the CDR3 is TGCGCCAGCAGTGCCACCGGGACAGGGGCCGAGCAGTACTTC.

The gene calls are TRBV13 and TRBJ2-2; no definite D call. The CDR3 is 15 residues long. From germline, CDR1 is PRHDT and CDR2 FYEKMQ (reference sequence). V gave up 0 bases and J gave up 4 bases, with 9 bases separating them. CDR3 sequence reads: CASSLGRSSTGELFF. The DNA of the CDR3 is TGTGCCAGCAGCTTAGGCAGAAGTTCCACCGGGGAGCTGTTTTTT.

The V and J genes are TRBV28 and TRBJ2-7; D ambiguous. Germline CDR1 reads MDHEN; CDR2 reads SYDVKM. The CDR3 length is 13 residues. Trimming removed 6 bases at V and 2 bases at J, with 11 bases between. The CDR3 DNA sequence: TGTGCCAGCAGCCCCGTCATGACCTACGAGCAGTACTTC. Residues: CASSPVMTYEQYF.

The rearrangement links TRBV28 to TRBJ2-3; TRBD2 aligns across 11 bases. CDR1 is MDHEN and CDR2 is SYDVKM in the germline V gene. The CDR3 has 17 amino acids. The V segment lost 2 bases and the J segment 2 bases; nucleotides outside the gene matches: 6. The CDR3 region has the DNA TGTGCCAGCAGTTTACAAACTAGCGGGAGTCCCACAGATACGCAGTATTTT. This translates into CASSLQTSGSPTDTQYF.

The genes are TRBV5-4 and TRBJ1-2; D is perhaps TRBD1 (6 bases). Germline CDR1 reads SGHNT; CDR2 reads YYREEE (reference sequence). V gave up 4 bases and J gave up 5 bases, with 21 bases separating them. The CDR3 totals 16 residues. The CDR3 loop is CASSLGGVPFWYGYTF. CDR3 DNA sequence: TGTGCCAGCAGCCTAGGGGGGGTCCCTTTTTGGTATGGCTACACCTTC. Together with reference TRBV5-4 and TRBJ1-2, the CDR3 gives the full variable domain: ETGVTQSPTHLIKTRGQQVTLRCSSQSGHNTVSWYQQALGQGPQFIFQYYREEENGRGNFPPRFSGLQFPNYSSELNVNALELDDSALYLCASSLGGVPFWYGYTFGSGTRLTVV.

The J gene is TRBJ2-5, the V gene TRBV2, with 15 bases matching TRBD2. V lost 11 bases, J lost 5 bases, and 3 bases stayed unmatched. The CDR3 is 13 amino acids. Germline CDR1 reads SNHLY; CDR2 reads FYNNEI. The CDR3: CAGLAGGHETQYF. The CDR3 nucleotides read TGTGCCGGACTAGCGGGAGGGCACGAGACCCAGTACTTC.

Only one count was recorded for this clone. This chain joins TRBV9 and TRBJ2-7; 9 bases map to TRBD1. From germline, CDR1 is SGDLS and CDR2 YYNGEE. V was pared by 1 base and J by 4 bases, with 6 bases of the junction left unmatched. This CDR3 region has 15 residues. CDR3 sequence (DNA): TGTGCCAGCAGCGTAAGCGGACAGGGGACGTACGAGCAGTACTTC. Its translation: CASSVSGQGTYEQYF.

With regard to this clone: One end of the junction does not line up with germline, which may come from a read error. This specimen includes other DNA sequences encoding the same CDR3. The chain couples TRBV6-1 to TRBJ1-5, with 8 bases fitting TRBD1. Germline V lookup: CDR1 MNHNS, CDR2 SASEGT. CDR3 length: 15 amino acids. This CDR3 is CASSEDRGASQPQHF. DNA of the CDR3: TGTGCCAGTAGTGAAGACAGGGGAGCGAGTCAGCCCCAGCATTTT.

The V call is TRBV29-1, the J call TRBJ2-1; 8 positions agree with TRBD2. This CDR3 is built from 14 residues. The germline V gene has CDR1 SQVTM and CDR2 ANQGSEA. Losses at the gene ends were 2 bases for V and 8 bases for J; bases not matched to a gene: 8. In DNA form, the CDR3 reads TGCAGCGTTGAAAGCCCAGCGGGAGTCGATGAGCAGTTCTTC. It translates to CSVESPAGVDEQFF.

The J gene is TRBJ2-5, the V gene TRBV6-5; 9 nucleotides match TRBD1. The trim removed 3 bases at V and 5 bases at J, leaving 4 bases unmatched. CDR1 and CDR2 (germline): MNHEY, SVGAGI. The CDR3 totals 14 residues. CDR3 in amino acids: CASSYLQGAETQYF. In DNA, the CDR3 is TGTGCCAGCAGTTATCTACAGGGGGCGGAGACCCAGTACTTC.

The chain recombines TRBV7-9 with TRBJ2-7; TRBD1 aligns across 9 bases. V shed 8 bases and J 5 bases; nucleotides not matched to a gene: 10. Germline CDR1 SEHNR, CDR2 FQNEAQ (reference sequence). The CDR3 is made up of 14 amino acids. CDR3 in DNA: TGTGCCAGCGATAACGGACAGGGGTACGACGAGCAGTACTTC. Protein: CASDNGQGYDEQYF.

V and J are TRBV27 and TRBJ2-7, with D possibly TRBD2 on 5 matching bases. Trimming pared 4 bases from V and 5 bases from J, leaving 18 bases between. Germline CDR1 is MNHEY and CDR2 is SMNVEV (reference sequence). This CDR3 spans 15 amino acids. The chain's CDR3 is CASSSSGPTGNEQYF. The CDR3 bases are TGTGCCAGCAGTTCCTCCGGGCCAACGGGGAACGAGCAGTACTTC.

CDR3 nucleotide sequence: TGTGCCAGCAGTCCCCAGGGGACCGGTTATATGGGCGCTTTCTTT. Translated: CASSPQGTGYMGAFF. The chain carries TRBV28 and TRBJ1-1; tentative D call: TRBD1 (6 bases). Trimming pared 5 bases from V and 11 bases from J, leaving 24 bases between. Germline V gene sequence: CDR1 MDHEN, CDR2 SYDVKM. The CDR3 is 15 amino acids.

V usage is TRBV9 and J usage is TRBJ2-7; TRBD1 matches at 12 bases. Trimming took 3 bases from V and 7 from J; bases not matched to a gene: 5. CDR3 size: 14 residues. Germline lookup yields CDR1 SGDLS and CDR2 YYNGEE. This chain's CDR3 is CASSEGTGGREQYF. The CDR3 DNA follows: TGTGCCAGCAGCGAGGGGACAGGGGGCAGGGAGCAGTACTTC.

The chain is built from TRBV28 and TRBJ2-2, with D unclear. The CDR3 is made up of 13 amino acids. CDR1 and CDR2 (germline): MDHEN, SYDVKM. V was pared by 3 bases and J by 6 bases, with 8 bases between. CDR3 sequence: CASSFSRAGELFF. CDR3 DNA sequence: TGTGCCAGCAGTTTTTCCCGGGCCGGGGAGCTGTTTTTT.

J is TRBJ2-2 and V is TRBV6-5, with unresolved D. Germline V lookup: CDR1 MNHEY, CDR2 SVGAGI. The CDR3 is 15 residues long. The V end lost 2 bases, the J end lost 10 bases, and 17 bases lay between the germline ends. The CDR3 DNA sequence: TGTGCCAGCAGTTACGAACCCTTTTCCGGCGAGGAGCTGTTTTTT. Protein sequence: CASSYEPFSGEELFF.

The chain joins TRBV27 to TRBJ2-7; D is possibly TRBD2 (6 bases). The CDR3 covers 16 residues. The germline V and J ends were trimmed by 3 bases and 3 bases, with 18 bases remaining between them. Germline values: CDR1 MNHEY, CDR2 SMNVEV (reference sequence). The CDR3 DNA is TGTGCCAGCAGTTTCTCGACCGGGAGCGAGTTCTACGAGCAGTACTTC. Translating gives CASSFSTGSEFYEQYF.

J is TRBJ2-3 and V is TRBV7-9; D is undetermined. This CDR3 spans 13 amino acids. Between the trimmed V and J ends, which lost 5 bases and 3 bases, there was a span of 9 bases. CDR1 is SEHNR and CDR2 is FQNEAQ in the germline V gene (reference sequence). The CDR3 region has the DNA TGTGCCAGCAGCCTAACGCAAACAGATACGCAGTATTTT. It specifies CASSLTQTDTQYF.

The rearrangement links TRBV6-5 to TRBJ1-1; D not resolved. Trimming pared 7 bases from V and 1 base from J, leaving 13 bases between. The CDR3 contains 14 residues. Germline V gene data show CDR1 as MNHEY and CDR2 as SVGAGI. Here the CDR3 reads CASTLRAGNTEAFF. The DNA of the CDR3 is TGTGCCAGCACTTTGAGGGCGGGGAACACTGAAGCTTTCTTT.

The chain links TRBV28 to TRBJ2-5, with 7 bases lining up with TRBD2. The J call is doubtful: the DNA matches TRBJ2-7 better. This CDR3 spans 14 amino acids. Germline CDR1 MDHEN, CDR2 SYDVKM. In nucleotides, the CDR3 is TGTGCCAGCAGTTCGCAGGGAGCGGGATACGAGCAGTACTTC. Translated: CASSSQGAGYEQYF.

The V and J genes are TRBV9 and TRBJ2-7, with 9 bases aligning to TRBD1. Per the germline V gene, CDR1 is SGDLS and CDR2 is YYNGEE. This CDR3 is 13 amino acids long. The ends lost 4 bases at V and 6 bases at J; junction bases unmatched: 5. The CDR3: CASSSQDRGEQYF. CDR3 coding DNA: TGTGCCAGCAGCTCCCAGGACAGGGGCGAGCAGTACTTC.

This chain connects TRBV5-6 to TRBJ2-1; tentatively, D is TRBD1 (6 bases). In germline, CDR1 is SGHDT, CDR2 YYEEEE. The V gene lost 0 bases and the J gene lost 0 bases, with 7 bases spanning the gap. The CDR3 is 15 amino acids. CDR3 loop: CASSLDRDSYNEQFF. In DNA, the CDR3 is TGTGCCAGCAGCTTGGACAGGGACTCCTACAATGAGCAGTTCTTC.

This chain joins TRBV28 and TRBJ2-1, with 8 bases fitting TRBD2. Per the germline V gene, CDR1 is MDHEN and CDR2 is SYDVKM. The ends lost 2 bases at V and 6 bases at J; junction bases unmatched: 6. The CDR3 spans 15 residues. The CDR3 reads CASSLTLSGSNEQFF. DNA for the CDR3: TGTGCCAGCAGTTTAACGCTGAGCGGGAGCAATGAGCAGTTCTTC.